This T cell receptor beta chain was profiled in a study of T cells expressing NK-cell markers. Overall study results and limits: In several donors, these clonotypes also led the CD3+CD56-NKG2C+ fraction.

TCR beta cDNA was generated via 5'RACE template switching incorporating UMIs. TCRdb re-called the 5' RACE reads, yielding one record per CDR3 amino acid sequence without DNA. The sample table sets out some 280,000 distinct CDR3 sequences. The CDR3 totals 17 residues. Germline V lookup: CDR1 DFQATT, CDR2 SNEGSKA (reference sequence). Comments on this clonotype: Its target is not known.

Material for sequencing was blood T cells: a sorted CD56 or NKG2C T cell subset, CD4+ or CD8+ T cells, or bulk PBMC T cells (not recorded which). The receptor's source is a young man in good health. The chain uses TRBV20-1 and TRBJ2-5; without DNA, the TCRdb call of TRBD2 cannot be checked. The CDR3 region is CSARDARGSSGSETQYF.